Following are 32 T cell receptor beta chains from one sample sequenced in a study of technical replicates of blood from a few donors. The assay was immunoSEQ multiplex PCR, and TCRdb's table has in-frame clones only and misses some. Of some 64,000 clones in the sample, around 97% were seen once. The sample taken for sequencing was T cells isolated from PBMCs. The receptors shown here come from a human donor in good health.

V and J are TRBV28 and TRBJ1-1, with a tentative D call TRBD1 (6 bases). Per the germline V gene, CDR1 is MDHEN and CDR2 is SYDVKM. Trimming took off 5 bases at V and 4 bases at J, with 11 bases between the two ends. The CDR3 loop spans 13 amino acids. CDR3 in DNA: TGTGCCAGCAGTACAGGGTTTGGCACTGAAGCTTTCTTT. It is translated as CASSTGFGTEAFF.

This chain links TRBV30 with TRBJ1-6, with 7 bases lining up with TRBD1. J lost 7 bases, V lost 4 bases, and 7 bases had no gene match. Germline values: CDR1 GTSNPN, CDR2 SVGIG (reference sequence). The CDR3 extends over 14 amino acids. CDR3 protein: CAWNRQGRNSPLHF. CDR3 sequence (DNA): TGTGCCTGGAACAGACAGGGAAGGAATTCACCCCTCCACTTT.

The V gene is TRBV2, the J gene TRBJ1-5; 7 bases align to TRBD1. The CDR3 consists of 14 residues. V shed 1 base and J 5 bases; nucleotides not matched to a gene: 2. Germline V lookup: CDR1 SNHLY, CDR2 FYNNEI. The CDR3 region has the DNA TGTGCCAGCAGTGAAGTAACAGGGGATCAGCCCCAGCATTTT. Residues: CASSEVTGDQPQHF.

The rearrangement links TRBV6-1 to TRBJ1-4; TRBD1 agrees at 12 bases. Germline CDR1 MNHNS, CDR2 SASEGT. The V segment lost 6 bases and the J segment 11 bases; nucleotides outside the gene matches: 10. This CDR3 is 15 amino acids long. The CDR3 coding sequence is TGTGCCAGCAGGGCCCCGGGACAGGGGGCGAGGAAACTGTTTTTT. Translated: CASRAPGQGARKLFF.

This rearrangement joins TRBV11-2 to TRBJ1-1; weak D call: TRBD1 (6 bases). Deletions cut 4 bases from V and 5 bases from J, with 17 bases between. Germline assignment: CDR1 SGHAT and CDR2 FQNNGV. The CDR3 extends over 15 amino acids. CDR3 residues: CASSSYREGDTEAFF. The CDR3 region has the DNA TGTGCCAGCAGCTCATACAGGGAAGGGGATACTGAAGCTTTCTTT.

The chain carries TRBV4-1 and TRBJ1-1, with 10 nucleotides matching TRBD1. The germline gives CDR1 MGHRA, CDR2 YSYEKL. V shed 4 bases and J 4 bases; nucleotides not matched to a gene: 9. This CDR3 has 16 amino acids. The CDR3 loop is CASSRTTGGGGTEAFF. The CDR3 DNA follows: TGCGCCAGCAGCCGAACGACAGGGGGCGGTGGCACTGAAGCTTTCTTT.

The CDR3 is CASSPRSLAYEQYF. In DNA form, the CDR3 reads TGTGCCAGCAGCCCCCGTAGCCTGGCCTACGAGCAGTACTTC. The chain carries TRBV7-2 and TRBJ2-7; D gene uncertain. Germline lookup yields CDR1 SGHTA and CDR2 FQGNSA. Trimming took 5 bases from V and 2 from J, leaving 13 bases between them. This CDR3 has 14 residues.

This rearrangement joins TRBV6-5 to TRBJ1-2; D remains ambiguous. The CDR3 runs to 13 residues. Trimming cost V 4 bases and J 0 bases, with 6 bases left between them. The germline V gene encodes CDR1 MNHEY and CDR2 SVGAGI. CDR3 in amino acids: CASSWEPNYGYTF. The CDR3 nucleotides are TGTGCCAGCAGTTGGGAGCCTAACTATGGCTACACCTTC.

The chain carries TRBV2 and TRBJ2-1, with unresolved D. Germline V gives CDR1 SNHLY, CDR2 FYNNEI. The CDR3 spans 15 residues. The V end lost 5 bases, the J end lost 4 bases, and 15 bases lay between the germline ends. The CDR3 region has the DNA TGTGCCAGCAGTAGACTCCCTTCGGATTACAATGAGCAGTTCTTC. It translates to CASSRLPSDYNEQFF.

For the CDR3, the DNA is TGCAGCGTTGACCTAGATATAGCCGGGGAGCTGTTTTTT. It yields the protein CSVDLDIAGELFF. The V and J genes are TRBV29-1 and TRBJ2-2; D gene unclear. The CDR3 has 13 residues. The V end lost 3 bases, the J end lost 6 bases, and 11 bases lay between the germline ends. The germline V gene has CDR1 SQVTM and CDR2 ANQGSEA.

This sequence joins TRBV6-1 and TRBJ1-2; D remains unclear. This CDR3 region has 18 residues. CDR1 and CDR2 from the germline V gene are MNHNS and SASEGT. Deletions cut 0 bases from V and 4 bases from J, with 21 bases between. CDR3 sequence reads: CASSEAVIMRIFIYGYTF. Written as DNA, the CDR3 is TGTGCCAGCAGTGAAGCCGTGATTATGAGGATTTTCATCTATGGCTACACCTTC.

The V and J genes are TRBV2 and TRBJ2-1; 10 bases fit TRBD2. This CDR3 is 13 amino acids long. V lost 10 bases to trimming and J lost 6 bases; unmatched junction nucleotides: 6. CDR1 and CDR2 (germline): SNHLY, FYNNEI. The CDR3 DNA reads TGTGCCATAGGACGGACTAGCGGCAATGAGCAGTTCTTC. It is translated as CAIGRTSGNEQFF. The full variable domain, its missing parts supplied by reference TRBV2 and TRBJ2-1, is EPEVTQTPSHQVTQMGQEVILRCVPISNHLYFYWYRQILGQKVEFLVSFYNNEISEKSEIFDDQFSVERPDGSNFTLKIRSTKLEDSAMYFCAIGRTSGNEQFFGPGTRLTVL.

For this clone: Other nucleotide sequences in the sample specify the same CDR3. The chain combines TRBV5-4 with TRBJ2-1; D not resolved. The germline V and J ends were trimmed by 4 bases and 4 bases, with 3 bases remaining between them. The CDR3 is made up of 11 amino acids. CDR1 and CDR2 from the germline V gene are SGHNT and YYREEE (reference sequence). CDR3 residues: CASSLYNEQFF. The DNA of the CDR3 is TGTGCCAGCAGCCTATACAATGAGCAGTTCTTC.

This clone showed up just once. The chain recombines TRBV6-1 with TRBJ2-1, with TRBD1 identical over 9 bases. With V trimmed by 7 bases and J by 7 bases, 8 bases remained unmatched. The CDR3 sequence is 14 residues long. The germline V gene has CDR1 MNHNS and CDR2 SASEGT. The CDR3 nucleotides read TGTGCCAGCATGCATCCCGGGACAGGGAATGAGCAGTTCTTC. Residues: CASMHPGTGNEQFF.

The chain recombines TRBV7-9 with TRBJ2-7, with 7 bases fitting TRBD1. V shed 5 bases, J shed 6 bases, and the junction held 4 bases outside the gene matches. CDR1 is SEHNR, CDR2 FQNEAQ, per germline (reference sequence). The CDR3 is made up of 12 amino acids. The CDR3, as DNA: TGTGCCAGCAGCCTCGGGACAGTCGAGCAGTACTTC. Its protein product is CASSLGTVEQYF.

The chain uses TRBV5-1 and TRBJ2-5; perhaps TRBD1 as D (5 bases). Trimming stripped 0 bases from V and 5 bases from J, with 17 bases between. Per the germline V gene, CDR1 is SGHRS and CDR2 is YFSETQ. The CDR3 runs 16 residues. This CDR3 reads CASSLDGRVVVETQYF. The CDR3 region has the DNA TGCGCCAGCAGCTTGGACGGCAGGGTTGTTGTGGAGACCCAGTACTTC.

The rearrangement joins TRBV7-6 to TRBJ2-5; D not resolved. Trimming pared 1 base from V and 2 bases from J, leaving 5 bases between. The CDR3 contains 13 residues. CDR1 is SGHVS, CDR2 FNYEAQ, per germline. CDR3 nucleotides: TGTGCCAGCAGCTTAGTCGAGCAAGAGACCCAGTACTTC. The encoded protein is CASSLVEQETQYF.

The V and J genes are TRBV30 and TRBJ2-1, with 7 bases that match TRBD1. Per germline, CDR1 GTSNPN and CDR2 SVGIG (reference sequence). The CDR3 length is 15 residues. Trimming took 4 bases from V and 1 from J; bases not matched to a gene: 7. This chain's CDR3 is CAWTQGESSYNEQFF. DNA of the CDR3: TGTGCCTGGACCCAGGGGGAAAGTTCCTACAATGAGCAGTTCTTC.

This rearrangement joins TRBV29-1 to TRBJ2-1; 9 bases agree with TRBD1. This CDR3 spans 16 amino acids. Per germline, CDR1 SQVTM and CDR2 ANQGSEA. V lost 3 bases to trimming and J lost 4 bases; unmatched junction nucleotides: 10. The chain's CDR3 is CSVELSGTGRYNEQFF. DNA for the CDR3: TGCAGCGTTGAGTTAAGTGGGACAGGGAGATACAATGAGCAGTTCTTC.

This chain uses TRBV4-2 with TRBJ2-2; TRBD2 aligns across 9 bases. This CDR3 has 17 amino acids. Germline CDR1 reads LGHNA; CDR2 reads YNFKEQ. With 2 bases clipped from V and 8 bases from J, the junction kept 12 bases outside the gene matches. This CDR3 reads CASSQTQGLAQGGELFF. The DNA for the CDR3 is TGTGCCAGCAGCCAAACCCAGGGACTAGCCCAGGGGGGGGAGCTGTTTTTT.

The rearrangement links TRBV18 to TRBJ1-1; D possibly corresponds to TRBD1 (5 bases). Germline V gene lookup returns CDR1 KGHSH and CDR2 LQKENI. CDR3 length: 14 residues. Trimming removed 3 bases at V and 3 bases at J, with 11 bases between. CDR3 region: CASSPWGADTEAFF. Written as DNA, the CDR3 is TGTGCCAGCTCACCTTGGGGCGCGGACACTGAAGCTTTCTTT.

The chain uses TRBV15 and TRBJ2-7; TRBD1 aligns across 9 bases. The J segment lost 4 bases and the V segment lost 4 bases, leaving 11 bases of the junction unmatched. CDR1 is LNHNV and CDR2 is YYDKDF in the germline V gene (reference sequence). The CDR3 contains 16 residues. The CDR3 DNA reads TGTGCCACCAGCACATATCCGGGACAGGGTGCGTACGAGCAGTACTTC. Translating it yields CATSTYPGQGAYEQYF. The complete variable domain, with remaining parts taken from reference TRBV15 and TRBJ2-7, reads DAMVIQNPRYQVTQFGKPVTLSCSQTLNHNVMYWYQQKSSQAPKLLFHYYDKDFNNEADTPDNFQSRRPNTSFCFLDIRSPGLGDTAMYLCATSTYPGQGAYEQYFGPGTRLTVT.

The V call is TRBV4-1, the J call TRBJ1-4; possibly TRBD1 for D (6 bases). Trimming removed 3 bases from V and 7 bases from J, with 15 bases in between. Germline CDR1 and CDR2: MGHRA and YSYEKL. The CDR3 is 15 residues long. The CDR3 bases are TGCGCCAGCAGCCATAAGGCAGGGGTAGGTGAAAAACTGTTTTTT. Residues: CASSHKAGVGEKLFF.

V usage is TRBV14 and J usage is TRBJ1-4; 9 nucleotides agree with TRBD1. This CDR3 has 14 amino acids. The V gene end was trimmed by 7 bases and the J gene end by 7 bases; junction bases not matched to a gene: 7. Germline CDR1 SGHDN, CDR2 FVKESK. CDR3 in amino acids: CASTPTGGPEKLFF. The CDR3 DNA follows: TGTGCCAGCACCCCGACAGGGGGTCCTGAAAAACTGTTTTTT.

This chain connects TRBV14 to TRBJ2-7, with TRBD2 identical over 11 bases. Germline assignment: CDR1 SGHDN and CDR2 FVKESK. This CDR3 has 19 amino acids. V gave up 1 base and J gave up 6 bases; unmatched junction bases: 17. The CDR3, as DNA: TGTGCCAGCAGCCAAGTCCACTTGACTAGCGGGACACCCCCCGGCGAGCAGTACTTC. Translation: CASSQVHLTSGTPPGEQYF. The full variable domain, rest sourced from reference TRBV14 and TRBJ2-7, is EAGVTQFPSHSVIEKGQTVTLRCDPISGHDNLYWYRRVMGKEIKFLLHFVKESKQDESGMPNNRFLAERTGGTYSTLKVQPAELEDSGVYFCASSQVHLTSGTPPGEQYFGPGTRLTVT.

This chain connects TRBV5-6 to TRBJ1-4; D might be TRBD1 (6 bases). V was pared by 0 bases and J by 8 bases, with 14 bases between. The CDR3 is 15 amino acids. Per germline, CDR1 SGHDT and CDR2 YYEEEE. The CDR3: CASSLGGTRFEKLFF. CDR3 sequence (DNA): TGTGCCAGCAGCTTGGGGGGGACAAGGTTCGAAAAACTGTTTTTT.

In its sample, this clone was seen once. The rearrangement links TRBV19 to TRBJ2-2; D is perhaps TRBD1 (6 bases). V lost 2 bases, J lost 7 bases, and 17 bases lay in between. Germline-derived CDR1 and CDR2 are LNHDA and SQIVND (reference sequence). This CDR3 has 16 residues. The CDR3 reads CASSIPQGHLNGELFF. CDR3 nucleotide sequence: TGTGCCAGTAGTATACCCCAGGGGCACTTGAACGGGGAGCTGTTTTTT.

The V and J genes are TRBV4-1 and TRBJ1-1; 8 nucleotides line up with TRBD1. The CDR3 runs 15 residues. V lost 0 bases and J lost 8; bases outside the gene matches: 8. The germline V gene has CDR1 MGHRA and CDR2 YSYEKL. The CDR3 region has the DNA TGCGCCAGCAGCCAAGATGATCGGACAGGGAACGAAGCTTTCTTT. Protein sequence: CASSQDDRTGNEAFF.

The chain is built from TRBV2 and TRBJ2-5; D remains ambiguous. Trimming left V 3 bases short and J 1 base short, with 9 bases between. CDR3 length: 14 residues. CDR1 is SNHLY and CDR2 is FYNNEI in the germline V gene. The CDR3 sequence: CASSEGGGQETQYF. The CDR3 DNA is TGTGCCAGCAGTGAGGGTGGCGGCCAAGAGACCCAGTACTTC.

This clone was recorded a few times. This chain connects TRBV12-5 to TRBJ1-2; no clear D. Germline V lookup: CDR1 LGHNT, CDR2 FRNRAP. The V end lost 0 bases, the J end lost 5 bases, and 13 bases lay between the germline ends. The CDR3 totals 15 residues. DNA of the CDR3: TGTGCTAGTGGTTTGGTATCGCGACATTCTTATGGCTACACCTTC. It specifies CASGLVSRHSYGYTF.

This chain connects TRBV5-1 to TRBJ1-4; D remains unclear. The germline gives CDR1 SGHRS, CDR2 YFSETQ. The V end was cut by 0 bases, the J end by 3 bases, with 15 bases between. The CDR3 length is 17 residues. The CDR3: CASSLAQPREANEKLFF. CDR3 DNA: TGCGCCAGCAGCTTGGCACAGCCTAGGGAGGCTAATGAAAAACTGTTTTTT.

The chain carries TRBV6-5 and TRBJ1-4, with D possibly being TRBD1 (6 bases). V shed 2 bases and J shed 8 bases, with 12 bases lying between them. In germline, CDR1 is MNHEY, CDR2 SVGAGI. The CDR3 spans 14 residues. CDR3 amino acids: CASSYTGTPEKLFF. The CDR3 region has the DNA TGTGCCAGCAGTTACACCGGGACACCAGAAAAACTGTTTTTT.